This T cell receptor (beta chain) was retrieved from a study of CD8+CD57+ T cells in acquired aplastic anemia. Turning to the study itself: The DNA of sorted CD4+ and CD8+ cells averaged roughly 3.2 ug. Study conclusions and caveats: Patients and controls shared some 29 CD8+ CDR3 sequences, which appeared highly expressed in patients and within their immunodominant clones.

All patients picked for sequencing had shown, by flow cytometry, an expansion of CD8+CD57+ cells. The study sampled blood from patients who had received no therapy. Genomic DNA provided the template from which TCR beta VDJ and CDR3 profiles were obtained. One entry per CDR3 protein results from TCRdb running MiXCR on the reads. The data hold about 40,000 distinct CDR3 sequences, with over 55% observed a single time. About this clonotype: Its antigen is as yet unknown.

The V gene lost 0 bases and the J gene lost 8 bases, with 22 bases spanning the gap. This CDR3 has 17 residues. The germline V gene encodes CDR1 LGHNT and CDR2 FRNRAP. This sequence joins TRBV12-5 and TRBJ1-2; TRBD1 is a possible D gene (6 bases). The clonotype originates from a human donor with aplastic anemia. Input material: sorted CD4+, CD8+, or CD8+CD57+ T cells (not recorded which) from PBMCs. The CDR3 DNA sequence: TGTGCTAGTGGTTTGGTATTAGGTTCCAGGGCTGACAGGGGCTACACCTTC. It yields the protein CASGLVLGSRADRGYTF.